Listed below are T cell receptor beta chains from one sample, sequenced in a study of cytomegalovirus exposure and HLA in healthy donors. Data came from immunoSEQ multiplex PCR; TCRdb stores just in-frame clones and leaves some out. The sample shows approximately 200,000 clones, roughly 88% of them seen only once. Sequenced sample: PBMCs. All receptors come from a woman aged 30 to 39 in good health and CMV-seropositive. CDR3s leave out the opening cysteine and the closing phenylalanine or tryptophan. The D gene is left open where the match is weak. Some rows mark clone size as missing; the rest say once, few, many or name a class of expanded clone.

clone size,D gene,J gene,V gene,CDR3 protein
.,.,TRBJ1-1,TRBV20-1,SAGIGAEAF
once,.,TRBJ2-3,TRBV6-5,ASSYRAPGSTDTQY
few,TRBD1,TRBJ1-1,TRBV6-1,ASSEGDRDDKEAF
.,TRBD2,TRBJ2-7,TRBV5-4,ASSLGRLAGGEQY
.,.,TRBJ2-3,TRBV9,ASSSLTDTQY
few,.,TRBJ2-4,TRBV30,AWSVGGSGNIQY
.,.,TRBJ2-3,TRBV29-1,SVSKGSHSDTQY
once,TRBD2,TRBJ2-7,TRBV5-1,ASSPQREATYEQY
.,.,TRBJ2-7,TRBV20-1,SASWEYEQY
once,.,TRBJ2-3,TRBV1,TSTQGDGSAPSTDTQY
.,TRBD2,TRBJ2-2,TRBV29-1,SVDNLGTSGTGELF
few,TRBD1,TRBJ1-2,TRBV29-1,SADPGGGGYT
.,.,TRBJ2-7,TRBV2,ASVGEHVSYEQY
.,TRBD2,TRBJ2-1,TRBV7-9,ASSWGLAGAFDEQF
.,.,TRBJ2-7,TRBV28,ASSPADRQYEQY
.,.,TRBJ2-1,TRBV5-4,ASSSNSYNEQF